Below, 15 T cell receptor beta chains from the same sample are listed, as sequenced in a study of human T cells and chemical hapten exposure (dated by TCRdb to 2020 to 2022). Library creation used RACE. Instrument on record: NextSeq 500. TCRdb's own reprocessing of the public reads used fastp at Q25 and MiXCR and kept productive beta chains. One record per CDR3 amino acid sequence lists the most common genes and DNA. In all, the sample holds 55,000 to 75,000 distinct CDR3 sequences, and around 12% of those were seen once. The ten largest clones take up roughly 2.6% of the sample. The sample's time point label, in plain terms: patch test 3, about 24 weeks after DPC sensitization. The treatment or condition label here, explained by the study, means: therapeutic diphenylcyclopropenone sensitization with weekly scalp DPC. The material was whole blood, obtained in connection with sensitization to the hapten diphenylcyclopropenone (DPC). The receptors here all came from a young man with alopecia areata. Some clones in this sample may be carry-over from other donors' samples.

This clonotype was seen once. CDR3 region: CASSPSGIQETQYF. The DNA of the CDR3 is TGTGCCAGCTCACCGTCGGGGATTCAAGAGACCCAGTACTTC. The rearrangement uses TRBV18 and TRBJ2-5; maybe TRBD2 (5 bases). CDR3 length: 14 residues. Germline CDR1 reads KGHSH; CDR2 reads LQKENI. Trimming took 3 bases from V and 2 from J, leaving 10 bases between them.

The sample holds a few counts of this clonotype. V is TRBV18 and J is TRBJ1-6; TRBD1 agrees at 7 bases. From germline, CDR1 is KGHSH and CDR2 LQKENI. Trimming took 2 bases from V and 5 from J; bases not matched to a gene: 3. CDR3 size: 15 residues. The CDR3, as DNA: TGTGCCAGCTCACCAGGGACAGCCGATAATTCACCCCTCCACTTT. This sequence encodes CASSPGTADNSPLHF.

This clonotype was recorded many times. In DNA, the CDR3 is TGTGCCAGCACCAGGACGGGAGGCCCTTATGGCTACACCTTC. Translated: CASTRTGGPYGYTF. The V and J genes are TRBV12-3 or TRBV12-4 and TRBJ1-2; D call uncertain. The CDR3 loop spans 14 amino acids. Trimming shortened V by 7 bases and J by 5 bases, and 17 bases separated the two germline ends.

The chain is built from TRBV11-1 and TRBJ2-7; no definite D call. Germline CDR1 reads SGHAT; CDR2 reads FQDESV (reference sequence). The V end lost 5 bases, the J end lost 5 bases, and 10 bases lay between the germline ends. CDR3 size: 12 residues. CDR3 DNA: TGTGCCAGCAGCCCTGGGGATGACGAGCAGTACTTC. Its translation is CASSPGDDEQYF. The variable domain in full, completed from reference TRBV11-1 and TRBJ2-7, reads EAEVAQSPRYKITEKSQAVAFWCDPISGHATLYWYRQILGQGPELLVQFQDESVVDDSQLPKDRFSAERLKGVDSTLKIQPAELGDSAMYLCASSPGDDEQYFGPGTRLTVT.

The V and J genes are TRBV2 and TRBJ2-5, with 13 bases fitting TRBD2. The V gene end was trimmed by 5 bases and the J gene end by 4 bases; junction bases not matched to a gene: 4. The CDR3 contains 15 residues. Germline CDR1 is SNHLY and CDR2 is FYNNEI. CDR3 loop: CASSQLAGGPETQYF. As DNA, the CDR3 is TGTGCCAGCAGTCAACTAGCGGGGGGGCCAGAGACCCAGTACTTC.

The chain recombines TRBV20-1 with TRBJ2-3; a possible D gene is TRBD2 (5 bases). The CDR3 runs 15 residues. V shed 0 bases and J shed 1 base, with 11 bases lying between them. Germline loops: CDR1 DFQATT, CDR2 SNEGSKA (reference sequence). CDR3 sequence reads: CSARDPGKGTDTQYF. CDR3 sequence (DNA): TGCAGTGCTAGAGATCCGGGGAAAGGCACAGATACGCAGTATTTT.

At least ten counts were recorded for this clonotype. V and J are TRBV30 and TRBJ1-1; D is perhaps TRBD1 (5 bases). Trimming took 3 bases from V and 1 from J, leaving 12 bases between them. Per the germline V gene, CDR1 is GTSNPN and CDR2 is SVGIG (reference sequence). This CDR3 is 14 amino acids long. CDR3 in amino acids: CAWSLGQGNTEAFF. CDR3 coding DNA: TGTGCCTGGAGCCTTGGGCAGGGGAACACTGAAGCTTTCTTT.

This clonotype was counted ten times or more. The chain employs TRBV19 and TRBJ2-5; 9 bases line up with TRBD2. This CDR3 is 15 amino acids long. J lost 0 bases, V lost 5 bases, and 4 bases had no gene match. Germline V gene sequence: CDR1 LNHDA, CDR2 SQIVND (reference sequence). Here the CDR3 DNA reads TGTGCCAGTAGTGATAGCGGGGGCTACCAAGAGACCCAGTACTTC. As protein: CASSDSGGYQETQYF.

Of note for this clonotype: The junction shows a germline mismatch at one end, possibly a read error. The genes are TRBV9 and TRBJ1-4; D gene unclear. This CDR3 has 15 amino acids. Germline CDR1 SGDLS, CDR2 YYNGEE. The CDR3 here is CASSVGRSTNKKLFF. CDR3 DNA: TGTGCCAGCAGCGTAGGAAGGTCAACTAATAAAAAACTGTTTTTT.

This clonotype was counted at least ten times. The gene calls are TRBV20-1 and TRBJ1-1; the D gene is possibly TRBD1 (6 bases). The V gene lost 3 bases and the J gene lost 1 base, with 9 bases spanning the gap. Germline CDR1 DFQATT, CDR2 SNEGSKA (reference sequence). The CDR3 has 13 residues. CDR3 nucleotide sequence: TGCAGTGCTAGGGAGACAGGGAACACTGAAGCTTTCTTT. Encoded protein: CSARETGNTEAFF.

In its sample, this clonotype was seen many times. The chain recombines TRBV27 with TRBJ1-1; 9 nucleotides agree with TRBD1. The V segment lost 4 bases and the J segment 4 bases; nucleotides outside the gene matches: 7. CDR1 and CDR2 (germline): MNHEY, SMNVEV (reference sequence). The CDR3 contains 15 residues. The CDR3 DNA sequence: TGTGCCAGCAGTTCCCCCGGGACAGGGTTCACTGAAGCTTTCTTT. Encoded protein: CASSSPGTGFTEAFF.

DNA for the CDR3: TGTGCCAGCAGTTTTGGCCTACAGATTTCCTACGAGCAGTACTTC. The encoded protein is CASSFGLQISYEQYF. The chain combines TRBV12-3 or TRBV12-4 with TRBJ2-7; D unclear. This CDR3 is built from 15 residues. Deletions cut 3 bases from V and 1 base from J, with 13 bases between.

This clonotype has ten or more counts. J is TRBJ2-3 and V is TRBV7-9; 7 bases agree with TRBD1. Germline CDR1 and CDR2: SEHNR and FQNEAQ (reference sequence). The CDR3 contains 17 residues. The ends lost 5 bases at V and 2 bases at J; junction bases unmatched: 13. CDR3 amino acids: CASSNRGQYVHTDTQYF. The CDR3, as DNA: TGTGCCAGCAGCAACCGGGGACAGTACGTACACACAGATACGCAGTATTTT.

The chain carries TRBV7-2 and TRBJ1-6; D is ambiguous. The V and J ends lost 3 bases and 11 bases respectively, with 5 bases between them. Germline CDR1 and CDR2: SGHTA and FQGNSA. There are 11 residues in the CDR3. CDR3 loop: CASSFGTPLHF. The DNA of the CDR3 is TGTGCCAGCAGCTTTGGAACACCCCTCCACTTT.

In its sample, this clonotype was seen a few times. The gene calls are TRBV6-6 and TRBJ2-7, with TRBD2 matching over 7 bases. CDR3 length: 17 residues. Germline assignment: CDR1 MNHNY and CDR2 SVGAGI (reference sequence). Trimming cost V 0 bases and J 2 bases; bases outside gene matches: 10. CDR3 nucleotide sequence: TGTGCCAGCAGTTACTCCCTTGCCGGGGGGAGTACCTACGAGCAGTACTTC. Its protein product is CASSYSLAGGSTYEQYF.